This T cell receptor (beta chain) appears in the sequencing data of a study of blood T cell repertoires in COVID-19. The V gene lost 9 bases and the J gene lost 4 bases, with 11 bases spanning the gap. CDR3 size: 12 residues. Per germline, CDR1 SGHTA and CDR2 FQGNSA. Here immunoSEQ multiplex PCR was the method, and the copy in TCRdb shows in-frame clones only, minus some. The sample yields about 90,000 clones, approximately 86% seen once. The TCR originated in a man older than 75 with active or convalescent COVID-19. V is TRBV7-2 and J is TRBJ2-3; D ambiguous. The material sequenced was peripheral blood. The CDR3 sequence: CASRPRADTQYF. The CDR3, as DNA: TGTGCCAGTCGTCCCCGAGCAGATACGCAGTATTTT.